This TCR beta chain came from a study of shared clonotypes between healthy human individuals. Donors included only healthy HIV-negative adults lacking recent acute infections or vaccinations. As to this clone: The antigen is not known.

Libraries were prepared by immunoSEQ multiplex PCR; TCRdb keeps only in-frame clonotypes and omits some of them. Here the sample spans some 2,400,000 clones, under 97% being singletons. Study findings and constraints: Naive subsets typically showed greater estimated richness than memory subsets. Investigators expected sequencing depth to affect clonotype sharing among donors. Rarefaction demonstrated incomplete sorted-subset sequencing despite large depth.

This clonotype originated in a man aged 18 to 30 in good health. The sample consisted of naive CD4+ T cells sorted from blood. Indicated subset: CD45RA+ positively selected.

CDR3 protein: CASSEATVGTEAFF. CDR3 bases: TGTGCCAGCAGTGAAGCCACGGTCGGCACTGAAGCTTTCTTT. The chain recombines TRBV2 with TRBJ1-1; D gene uncertain. Per germline, CDR1 SNHLY and CDR2 FYNNEI. Trimming took off 0 bases at V and 4 bases at J, with 9 bases between the two ends. The CDR3 runs to 14 residues. The full variable domain, in which reference TRBV2 and TRBJ1-1 provide the parts outside the CDR3, is EPEVTQTPSHQVTQMGQEVILRCVPISNHLYFYWYRQILGQKVEFLVSFYNNEISEKSEIFDDQFSVERPDGSNFTLKIRSTKLEDSAMYFCASSEATVGTEAFFGQGTRLTVV.